What follows are 18 T cell receptor beta chains derived from one specimen sequenced in a study of cytomegalovirus exposure and HLA in healthy donors. Primers included in the PCR were 60 Vbeta and 13 Jbeta primers. Generated by immunoSEQ multiplex PCR, the TCRdb table keeps only in-frame clones and is missing some. The data hold about 160,000 clones, with roughly 80% observed a single time. The sample comprised PBMCs. The receptors originated from a woman in her twenties or thirties in good health and CMV-seronegative.

The gene calls are TRBV30 and TRBJ2-2; 12 nucleotides match TRBD2. Germline V gene lookup returns CDR1 GTSNPN and CDR2 SVGIG (reference sequence). The CDR3 has 16 amino acids. The V gene end was trimmed by 3 bases and the J gene end by 6 bases; junction bases not matched to a gene: 8. CDR3 bases: TGTGCCTGGAGCCACGGGACTAGCGGGTCGGCCGGGGAGCTGTTTTTT. It codes for CAWSHGTSGSAGELFF.

This sequence joins TRBV5-4 and TRBJ1-1; weak D call: TRBD1 (5 bases). V was shortened by 4 bases and J by 11 bases, with 21 bases between the two germline ends. This CDR3 is built from 14 residues. The germline V gene encodes CDR1 SGHNT and CDR2 YYREEE (reference sequence). The DNA of the CDR3 is TGTGCCAGCAGCCATCCTAGACAGAGAAATAGGGCTTTCTTT. Protein sequence: CASSHPRQRNRAFF.

The chain links TRBV19 to TRBJ1-5; D remains unclear. Germline V gene sequence: CDR1 LNHDA, CDR2 SQIVND (reference sequence). The V end was cut by 4 bases, the J end by 4 bases, with 5 bases between. There are 12 residues in the CDR3. CDR3 DNA sequence: TGTGCCAGTAGTACTTTGAATCAGCCCCAGCATTTT. The encoded protein is CASSTLNQPQHF.

This clone was observed a single time. One end of the junction fails to match germline, which may point to a read error. V and J are TRBV5-7 and TRBJ2-7; a possible D gene is TRBD1 (6 bases). TRBV5-7 is filed as an ORF, its function uncertain. This CDR3 comprises 14 residues. Written as DNA, the CDR3 is TGTGCCAACAGCACGGACAGATGTCTCTACGAGCAGTACTTC. It yields the protein CANSTDRCLYEQYF.

The sample holds a few counts of this clone. The chain is built from TRBV5-1 and TRBJ1-1; 7 bases match TRBD1. The CDR3 runs 14 residues. Germline V gene sequence: CDR1 SGHRS, CDR2 YFSETQ. The ends lost 3 bases at V and 1 base at J; junction bases unmatched: 3. CDR3 coding DNA: TGCGCCAGCAGCTCGAGGACAGGGAACACTGAAGCTTTCTTT. Amino acids: CASSSRTGNTEAFF.

The V call is TRBV19, the J call TRBJ2-3, with D possibly TRBD2 on 7 matching bases. CDR1 is LNHDA and CDR2 is SQIVND in the germline V gene (reference sequence). The CDR3 runs to 16 residues. The germline V and J ends were trimmed by 3 bases and 8 bases, with 21 bases remaining between them. The CDR3, as DNA: TGTGCCAGTAGTATTATTGCGGGGGCGCCGGGAGGTACGCAGTATTTT. This encodes CASSIIAGAPGGTQYF.

V gene TRBV2 combines with J gene TRBJ2-4; 7 positions match TRBD1. CDR3 length: 12 residues. V trimming: 10 bases; J trimming: 6 bases; junction bases outside the gene matches: 6. Germline V gene sequence: CDR1 SNHLY, CDR2 FYNNEI. The CDR3 loop is CATSPGGNIQYF. In DNA, the CDR3 is TGTGCCACCTCGCCAGGGGGAAACATTCAGTACTTC.

This clone was seen a few times. The chain recombines TRBV6-5 with TRBJ2-7, with a weak D call TRBD2 (6 bases). This CDR3 is built from 13 residues. Germline lookup yields CDR1 MNHEY and CDR2 SVGAGI. Trimming removed 6 bases at V and 0 bases at J, with 9 bases between. CDR3 amino acids: CASSLGSSYEQYF. The DNA for the CDR3 is TGTGCCAGCAGCCTCGGGAGCTCCTACGAGCAGTACTTC.

The chain carries TRBV4-1 and TRBJ2-1; the match to TRBD2 covers 8 bases. Trimming took 8 bases from V and 8 from J; bases not matched to a gene: 14. This CDR3 has 15 residues. Germline CDR1 and CDR2: MGHRA and YSYEKL. CDR3 bases: TGCGCCAGCGGCTCGGGACTAGTGGGTAGAGATGAGCAGTTCTTC. Amino acid sequence: CASGSGLVGRDEQFF.

The genes are TRBV5-1 and TRBJ2-5, with D maybe TRBD2 (5 bases). V lost 4 bases and J lost 2, with 18 bases in between. The CDR3 runs 16 residues. Germline V gene sequence: CDR1 SGHRS, CDR2 YFSETQ. The CDR3 spells CASSLPLTSPQETQYF. The DNA of the CDR3 is TGCGCCAGCAGCCTTCCCCTTACTAGTCCGCAAGAGACCCAGTACTTC.

J is TRBJ2-7 and V is TRBV10-3, with 7 nucleotides matching TRBD1. The CDR3 totals 14 residues. The V gene's germline CDR1 is ENHRY and CDR2 SYGVKD. The J segment lost 3 bases and the V segment lost 0 bases, leaving 2 bases of the junction unmatched. The CDR3 sequence is CAISESNRGYEQYF. CDR3 in DNA: TGTGCCATCAGTGAGTCTAACAGGGGCTACGAGCAGTACTTC.

V and J are TRBV20-1 and TRBJ1-3; D gene unclear. Deletions cut 7 bases from V and 2 bases from J, with 6 bases between. The germline gives CDR1 DFQATT, CDR2 SNEGSKA (reference sequence). The CDR3 loop spans 11 amino acids. The CDR3 is CSGVTGNTIYF. DNA for the CDR3: TGCAGTGGAGTGACTGGAAACACCATATATTTT.

The rearrangement joins TRBV19 to TRBJ2-2; tentatively, D is TRBD2 (5 bases). This CDR3 comprises 16 residues. Germline assignment: CDR1 LNHDA and CDR2 SQIVND (reference sequence). Trimming removed 3 bases from V and 3 bases from J, with 14 bases in between. The CDR3 here is CASSIEGVGYTGELFF. CDR3 DNA sequence: TGTGCCAGTAGTATCGAGGGCGTGGGGTACACCGGGGAGCTGTTTTTT.

Only a few counts were recorded for this clone. V and J are TRBV9 and TRBJ1-3; unclear D gene. Between the trimmed V and J ends, which lost 3 bases and 4 bases, there was a span of 14 bases. CDR3 length: 15 amino acids. CDR1 is SGDLS, CDR2 YYNGEE, per germline. CDR3 in amino acids: CASSAGASPGNTIYF. CDR3 coding DNA: TGTGCCAGCAGCGCCGGTGCCTCCCCGGGAAACACCATATATTTT.

The chain combines TRBV18 with TRBJ2-1; 10 bases are shared with TRBD1. Unmatched junction bases numbered 4, after V lost 6 bases and J lost 5 bases. The CDR3 loop spans 14 amino acids. Germline lookup yields CDR1 KGHSH and CDR2 LQKENI. CDR3 protein: CASSRDRGDNEQFF. The CDR3 nucleotides are TGTGCCAGCTCGAGGGACAGGGGCGACAATGAGCAGTTCTTC.

This clone was seen only a few times. The rearrangement uses TRBV4-2 and TRBJ2-4, with 7 bases that match TRBD1. Germline assignment: CDR1 LGHNA and CDR2 YNFKEQ. The trim removed 5 bases at V and 14 bases at J, leaving 9 bases unmatched. This CDR3 is 12 amino acids long. CDR3 DNA: TGTGCCAGCAGCGGACAGGATCCGACTAAGTACTTC. Translating gives CASSGQDPTKYF.

The chain recombines TRBV6-1 with TRBJ1-1; D uncertain. There are 13 residues in the CDR3. V dropped 4 bases and J dropped 5 bases, with 11 bases sitting between them. Looked up from germline, CDR1 is MNHNS and CDR2 is SASEGT. This chain's CDR3 is CASSGLGRTEAFF. The CDR3 coding sequence is TGTGCCAGCAGTGGGCTGGGGAGGACTGAAGCTTTCTTT.

The rearrangement joins TRBV4-1 to TRBJ1-1, with TRBD1 identical over 7 bases. This CDR3 region has 15 residues. J lost 6 bases, V lost 4 bases, and 11 bases had no gene match. Germline V gene lookup returns CDR1 MGHRA and CDR2 YSYEKL. The CDR3 DNA follows: TGCGCCAGCAGCCCGACCCCGGGACAGCAACCTGAAGCTTTCTTT. Its translation is CASSPTPGQQPEAFF.